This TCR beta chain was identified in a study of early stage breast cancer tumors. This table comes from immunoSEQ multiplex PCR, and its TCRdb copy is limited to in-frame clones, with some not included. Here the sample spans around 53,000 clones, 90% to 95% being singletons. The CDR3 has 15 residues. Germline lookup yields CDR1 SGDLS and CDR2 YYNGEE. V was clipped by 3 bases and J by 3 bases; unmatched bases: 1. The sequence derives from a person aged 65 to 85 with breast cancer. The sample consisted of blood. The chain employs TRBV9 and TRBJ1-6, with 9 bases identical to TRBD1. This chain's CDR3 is CASSETGGYNSPLHF. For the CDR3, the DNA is TGTGCCAGCAGCGAGACAGGGGGCTATAATTCACCCCTCCACTTT.